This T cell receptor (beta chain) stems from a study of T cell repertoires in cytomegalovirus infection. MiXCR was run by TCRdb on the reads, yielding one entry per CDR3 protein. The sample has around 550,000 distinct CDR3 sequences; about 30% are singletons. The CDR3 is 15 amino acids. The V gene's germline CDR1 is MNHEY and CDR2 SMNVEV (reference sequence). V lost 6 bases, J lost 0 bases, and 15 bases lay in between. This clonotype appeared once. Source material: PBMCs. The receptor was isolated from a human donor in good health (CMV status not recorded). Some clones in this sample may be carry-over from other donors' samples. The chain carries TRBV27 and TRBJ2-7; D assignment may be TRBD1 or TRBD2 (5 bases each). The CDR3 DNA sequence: TGTGCCAGCAGCCACGGGACCCCGAGCTCCTACGAGCAGTACTTC. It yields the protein CASSHGTPSSYEQYF.